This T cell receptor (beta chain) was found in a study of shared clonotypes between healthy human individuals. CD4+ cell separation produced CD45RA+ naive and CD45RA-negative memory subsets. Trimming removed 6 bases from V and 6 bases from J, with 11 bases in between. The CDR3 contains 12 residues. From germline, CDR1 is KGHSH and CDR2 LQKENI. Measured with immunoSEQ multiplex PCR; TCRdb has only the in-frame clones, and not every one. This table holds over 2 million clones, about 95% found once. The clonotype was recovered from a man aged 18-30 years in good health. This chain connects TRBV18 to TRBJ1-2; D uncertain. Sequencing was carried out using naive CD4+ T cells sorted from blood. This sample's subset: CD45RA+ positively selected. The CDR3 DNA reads TGTGCCAGCTCCACAGAATCGGATGGCTACACCTTC. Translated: CASSTESDGYTF.